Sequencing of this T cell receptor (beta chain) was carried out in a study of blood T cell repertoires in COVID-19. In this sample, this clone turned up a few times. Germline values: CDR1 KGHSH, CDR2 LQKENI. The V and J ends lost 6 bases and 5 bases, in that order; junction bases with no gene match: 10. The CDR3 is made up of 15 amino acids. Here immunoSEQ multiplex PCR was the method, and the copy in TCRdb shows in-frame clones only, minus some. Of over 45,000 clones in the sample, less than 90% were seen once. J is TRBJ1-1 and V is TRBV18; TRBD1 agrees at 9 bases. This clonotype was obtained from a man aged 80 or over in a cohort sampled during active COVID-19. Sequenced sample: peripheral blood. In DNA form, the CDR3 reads TGTGCCAGCTCCGCCCTGGGACAGGGAAATACTGAAGCTTTCTTT. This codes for CASSALGQGNTEAFF.